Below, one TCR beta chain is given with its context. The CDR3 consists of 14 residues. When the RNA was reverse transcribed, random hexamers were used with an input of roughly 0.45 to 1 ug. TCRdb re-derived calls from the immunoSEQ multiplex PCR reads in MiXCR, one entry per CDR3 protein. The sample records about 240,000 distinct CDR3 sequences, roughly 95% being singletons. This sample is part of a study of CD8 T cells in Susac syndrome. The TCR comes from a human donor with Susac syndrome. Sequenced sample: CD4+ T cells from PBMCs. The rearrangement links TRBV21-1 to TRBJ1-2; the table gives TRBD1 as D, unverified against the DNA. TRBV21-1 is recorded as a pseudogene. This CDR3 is CASSKAPTGGGYTF. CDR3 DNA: TGTGCCAGCAGCAAGGCCCCGACAGGTGGAGGCTACACCTTC.